These T cell receptor beta chains were read from a single sample in a study of CD8 T cells in Susac syndrome. TCRdb called the immunoSEQ multiplex PCR reads again in MiXCR, with one record for every CDR3 protein. Here the sample spans approximately 170,000 distinct CDR3 sequences, approximately 93% being singletons. Input material: CD4+ T cells from PBMCs. These TCRs come from a human donor with multiple sclerosis. Both conserved end residues are part of each CDR3. The order of the fields is V gene, D gene, J gene, clone size, CDR3 protein, CDR3 DNA. The D gene is left open where the match is weak. Clone sizes are given selectively: once, few, many, or a class where the clone is expanded.

V: TRBV5-1; D: TRBD2; J: TRBJ2-2; size: once; CDR3: CASSPTGQGAGAAGELFF; DNA: TGCGCCAGCAGCCCGACTGGCCAGGGTGCGGGAGCGGCCGGGGAGCTGTTTTTT
V: TRBV6-2/TRBV6-3; D: NA; J: TRBJ2-4; size: once; CDR3: CASSYRGDIQYF; DNA: TGTGCCAGCAGTTACAGGGGTGACATTCAGTACTTC
V: TRBV7-2; D: TRBD2; J: TRBJ2-4; size: NA; CDR3: CASSGTSGGGGRGNIQYF; DNA: TGTGCCAGCAGCGGGACTAGCGGAGGAGGGGGACGTGGAAACATTCAGTACTTC
V: TRBV19; D: NA; J: TRBJ1-2; size: NA; CDR3: CASTGSFYGYTF; DNA: TGTGCCAGTACTGGGTCGTTCTATGGCTACACCTTC
V: TRBV6-5; D: NA; J: TRBJ2-5; size: NA; CDR3: CASSYSGRMQETQYF; DNA: TGTGCCAGCAGTTACTCGGGCCGGATGCAAGAGACCCAGTACTTC
V: TRBV18; D: NA; J: TRBJ1-4; size: NA; CDR3: CASSPLAAGGDNEKLFF; DNA: TGTGCCAGCTCACCCTTGGCCGCAGGAGGGGATAATGAAAAACTGTTTTTT
V: TRBV7-9; D: NA; J: TRBJ2-5; size: NA; CDR3: CASSLGKYQGETQYF; DNA: TGTGCCAGCAGCTTAGGCAAATACCAAGGAGAGACCCAGTACTTC
V: TRBV4-1; D: NA; J: TRBJ2-3; size: once; CDR3: CASSPGIGADTQYF; DNA: TGCGCCAGCAGCCCAGGTATCGGGGCAGATACGCAGTATTTT
V: TRBV18; D: NA; J: TRBJ1-1; size: NA; CDR3: CASWGSTEAFF; DNA: TGTGCCAGCTGGGGCAGCACTGAAGCTTTCTTT
V: TRBV30; D: TRBD2; J: TRBJ2-1; size: NA; CDR3: CAWRPSGSEQFF; DNA: TGTGCCTGGAGACCTAGCGGGAGTGAGCAGTTCTTC
V: TRBV6-6; D: NA; J: TRBJ1-5; size: NA; CDR3: CASRLMVVGGNQPQHF; DNA: TGTGCCAGCAGATTAATGGTTGTTGGGGGCAATCAGCCCCAGCATTTT
V: TRBV5-1; D: NA; J: TRBJ1-1; size: NA; CDR3: CASSLDTGQSRAFF; DNA: TGCGCCAGCAGCTTGGACACAGGCCAAAGTAGAGCTTTCTTT
V: TRBV3-1; D: TRBD1; J: TRBJ2-5; size: NA; CDR3: CASRDRGPGSGRKETQYF; DNA: TGTGCCAGCAGAGACAGGGGGCCCGGTTCGGGGAGAAAAGAGACCCAGTACTTC
V: TRBV7-2; D: NA; J: TRBJ2-5; size: few; CDR3: CASSSRLAETQYF; DNA: TGTGCCAGCAGCTCCCGCCTAGCGGAGACCCAGTACTTC
V: TRBV13; D: TRBD2; J: TRBJ2-2; size: once; CDR3: CASSFGEGSGSTNTGELFF; DNA: TGTGCCAGCAGCTTTGGGGAGGGGAGCGGGAGCACGAACACCGGGGAGCTGTTTTTT
V: TRBV27; D: TRBD1; J: TRBJ2-2; size: once; CDR3: CASRTGRVTGELFF; DNA: TGTGCCAGCCGGACAGGGCGGGTCACCGGGGAGCTGTTTTTT
V: TRBV3-1; D: NA; J: TRBJ2-7; size: NA; CDR3: CASSSTGRKYF; DNA: TGTGCCAGCAGCAGCACAGGGAGGAAGTACTTC
V: TRBV6-5; D: TRBD2; J: TRBJ2-7; size: NA; CDR3: CASTRAGGLTYEQYF; DNA: TGTGCCAGCACCCGAGCGGGAGGGCTCACCTACGAGCAGTACTTC
V: TRBV5-1; D: NA; J: TRBJ1-2; size: NA; CDR3: CASHEAGYGYTF; DNA: TGCGCCAGCCACGAGGCTGGCTATGGCTACACCTTC
V: TRBV30; D: TRBD2; J: TRBJ2-5; size: NA; CDR3: CALTRREGGETQYF; DNA: TGTGCCCTCACTCGAAGGGAGGGTGGGGAGACCCAGTACTTC